The source of this T cell receptor beta chain is a study of T cells in Graves' hyperthyroidism and ophthalmopathy. Study results and caveats: Patients with ophthalmopathy were separated from those with stable hyperthyroidism by a 13 V-J model. Most clonotypes expanded in thyroid above 0.001 were likewise present in blood.

RNA transcripts were the template for amplifying TCR beta CDR3 regions. HTBI primers drove first-round RT-PCR of the TCR CDR3. TCRdb called the multiplex PCR reads again in MiXCR, with one record for every CDR3 protein. The repertoire has a few hundred thousand distinct CDR3 sequences, approximately 44% of them found once; the top ten carry about 8.3%. The study defined stable Graves' hyperthyroidism as no ophthalmopathy progression within 18 months. Orbital computed tomography and thyroid ultrasound, together with serum TRAb and thyroxine and clinical symptoms, were used for diagnoses. This clonotype was counted ten times or more. Its antigen remains unidentified. A single base separates this from a much larger clone, so it may be a read error. Sequenced input: peripheral blood or thyroid tissue (not recorded which). The clonotype comes from a woman aged 18-29 years with Graves' hyperthyroidism.

The CDR3 region is CASSFQNYGYTF. The DNA for the CDR3 is TGTGCCAGCAGCTTCCAAAACTATGGCTACACCTTC. The V and J genes are TRBV5-5 and TRBJ1-2; D is unresolved. Trimming took 2 bases from V and 2 from J, leaving 4 bases between them. Germline V gene sequence: CDR1 SGHKS, CDR2 YYEKEE (reference sequence). There are 12 residues in the CDR3.